This paragraph reports one T cell receptor beta chain. This sample is part of a study of blood T cell repertoires in COVID-19. Study context: Sites across the United States, Italy and Spain contributed samples from acute and convalescent COVID-19. PBMCs, B-cell-depleted T cells, or T cells were the source of the cDNA or gDNA that made up the material.

As originally analysed: The assay estimated nucleated cells by amplifying reference gene primers. Sequenced by immunoSEQ multiplex PCR; TCRdb stores in-frame clones only, minus some. The V and J calls and clone size were taken over from that table, and D and trimming were inferred from the DNA. The repertoire holds 350,000 or so clones, with approximately 89% as singletons. The germline V and J ends were trimmed by 1 base and 6 bases, with 16 bases remaining between them. The length of the CDR3 is 16 residues. CDR1 is LNHDA and CDR2 is SQIVND in the germline V gene (reference sequence). Enrollment of patients from Seattle took place during active infection, with longitudinal follow-up.

The gene calls are TRBV19 and TRBJ2-1; weak D call: TRBD1 (7 bases). The source of this sequence is a woman in her thirties with COVID-19, enrolled during active disease. Material for sequencing was peripheral blood. The CDR3 DNA is TGTGCCAGTAGTATAGTGGAGAGACAGGGAGGCAATGAGCAGTTCTTC. Its translation: CASSIVERQGGNEQFF.